This TCR beta chain was sequenced during a study of cytomegalovirus exposure and HLA in healthy donors. General study results and limits: The HLA-A and HLA-B alleles of most subjects were reportedly predicted accurately from TCR beta sequences. Accounts indicate the classifier identified cytomegalovirus status with strong specificity and sensitivity.

Worth noting for this clone: The target antigen is unknown.

The CDR3 runs to 16 residues. The germline V gene has CDR1 SGDLS and CDR2 YYNGEE. V lost 4 bases, J lost 2 bases, and 9 bases stayed unmatched. PCR involved 60 Vbeta and 13 Jbeta primers. Here immunoSEQ multiplex PCR was the method, and the copy in TCRdb shows in-frame clones only, minus some. The sample contains 80,000 to 95,000 clones, over 55% of which appear only once. Each donor was healthy, and each was a bone marrow donor. The chain links TRBV9 to TRBJ2-7, with 10 bases that match TRBD2. Sequenced: PBMCs. The sequence was collected from a woman aged 30 to 39 in good health and CMV-seronegative. The CDR3, as DNA: TGTGCCAGCAGCCTGACGACTAGCGGGTTACCCTACGAGCAGTACTTC. Protein sequence: CASSLTTSGLPYEQYF.